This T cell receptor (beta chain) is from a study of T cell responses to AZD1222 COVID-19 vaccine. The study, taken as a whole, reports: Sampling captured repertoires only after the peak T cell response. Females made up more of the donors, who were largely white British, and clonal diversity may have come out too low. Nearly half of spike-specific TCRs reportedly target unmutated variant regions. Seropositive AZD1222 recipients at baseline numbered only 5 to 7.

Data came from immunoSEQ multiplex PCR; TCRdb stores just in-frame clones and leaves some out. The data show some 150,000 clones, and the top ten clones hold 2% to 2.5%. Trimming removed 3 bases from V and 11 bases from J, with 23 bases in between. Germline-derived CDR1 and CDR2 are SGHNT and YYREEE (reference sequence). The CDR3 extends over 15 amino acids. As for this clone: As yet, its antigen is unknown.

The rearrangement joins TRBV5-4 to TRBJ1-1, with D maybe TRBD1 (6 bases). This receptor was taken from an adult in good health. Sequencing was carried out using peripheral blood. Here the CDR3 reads CASSWAEGTTGAAFF. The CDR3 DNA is TGTGCCAGCAGCTGGGCGGAGGGAACGACAGGCGCTGCTTTCTTT.